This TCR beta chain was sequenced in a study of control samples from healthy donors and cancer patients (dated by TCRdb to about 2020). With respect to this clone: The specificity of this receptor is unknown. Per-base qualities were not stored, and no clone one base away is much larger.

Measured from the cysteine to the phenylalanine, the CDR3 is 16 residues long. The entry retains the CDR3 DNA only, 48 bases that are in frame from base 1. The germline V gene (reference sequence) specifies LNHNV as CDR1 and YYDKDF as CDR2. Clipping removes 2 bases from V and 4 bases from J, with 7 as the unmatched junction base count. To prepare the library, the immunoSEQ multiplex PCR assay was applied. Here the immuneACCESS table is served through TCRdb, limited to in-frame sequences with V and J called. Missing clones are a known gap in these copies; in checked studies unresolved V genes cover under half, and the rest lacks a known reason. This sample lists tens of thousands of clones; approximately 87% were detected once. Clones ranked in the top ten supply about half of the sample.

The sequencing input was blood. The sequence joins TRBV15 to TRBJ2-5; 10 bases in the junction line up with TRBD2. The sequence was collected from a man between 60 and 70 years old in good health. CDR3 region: CATSRLAGASRETQYF. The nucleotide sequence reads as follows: TGTGCCACCAGCAGACTAGCGGGGGCCTCCCGAGAGACCCAGTACTTC.